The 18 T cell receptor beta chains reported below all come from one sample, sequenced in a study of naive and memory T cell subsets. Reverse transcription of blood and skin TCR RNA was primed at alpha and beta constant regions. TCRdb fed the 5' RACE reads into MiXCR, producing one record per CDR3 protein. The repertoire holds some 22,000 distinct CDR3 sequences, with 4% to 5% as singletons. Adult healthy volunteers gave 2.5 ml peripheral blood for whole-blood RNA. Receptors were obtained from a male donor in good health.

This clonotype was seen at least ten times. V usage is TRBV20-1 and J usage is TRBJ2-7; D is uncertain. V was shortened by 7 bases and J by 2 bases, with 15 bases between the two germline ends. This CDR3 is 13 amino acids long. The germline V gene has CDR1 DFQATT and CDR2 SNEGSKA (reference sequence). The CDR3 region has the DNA TGCAGTGTTAGTCGGTTAACTACCTACGAGCAGTACTTC. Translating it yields CSVSRLTTYEQYF.

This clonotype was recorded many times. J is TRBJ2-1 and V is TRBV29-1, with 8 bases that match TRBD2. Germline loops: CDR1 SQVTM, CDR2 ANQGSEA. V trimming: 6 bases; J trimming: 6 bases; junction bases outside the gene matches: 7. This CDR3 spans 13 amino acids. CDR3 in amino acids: CSVGRGAPNEQFF. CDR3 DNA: TGCAGCGTCGGGCGGGGGGCCCCCAATGAGCAGTTCTTC.

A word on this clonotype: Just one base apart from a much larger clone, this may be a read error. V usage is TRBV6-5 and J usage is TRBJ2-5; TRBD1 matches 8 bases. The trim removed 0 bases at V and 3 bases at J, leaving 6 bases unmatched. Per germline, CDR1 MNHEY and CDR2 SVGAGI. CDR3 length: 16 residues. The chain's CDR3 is CASSYSFRGLKETQYF. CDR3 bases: TGTGCCAGCAGTTACTCGTTCAGGGGGCTAAAAGAGACCCAGTACTTC.

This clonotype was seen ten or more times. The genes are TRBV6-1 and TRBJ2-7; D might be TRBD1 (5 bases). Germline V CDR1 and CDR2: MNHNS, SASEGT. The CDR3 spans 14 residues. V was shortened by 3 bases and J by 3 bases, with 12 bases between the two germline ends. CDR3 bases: TGTGCCAGCAGTGATGGGGCAGGGTTCTACGAGCAGTACTTC. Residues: CASSDGAGFYEQYF.

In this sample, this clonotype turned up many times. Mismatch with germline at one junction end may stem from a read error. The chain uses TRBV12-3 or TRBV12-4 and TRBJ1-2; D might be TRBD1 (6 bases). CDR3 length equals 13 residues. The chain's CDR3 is CASRPNPQGPLYF. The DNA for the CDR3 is TGTGCCAGCAGACCAAACCCACAGGGCCCACTATACTTC.

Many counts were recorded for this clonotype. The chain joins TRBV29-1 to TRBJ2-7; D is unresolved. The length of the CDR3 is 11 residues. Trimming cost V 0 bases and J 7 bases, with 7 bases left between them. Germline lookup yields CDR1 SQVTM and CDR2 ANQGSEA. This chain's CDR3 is CSVEDRREQYF. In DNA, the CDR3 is TGCAGCGTTGAAGATAGGCGGGAGCAGTACTTC.

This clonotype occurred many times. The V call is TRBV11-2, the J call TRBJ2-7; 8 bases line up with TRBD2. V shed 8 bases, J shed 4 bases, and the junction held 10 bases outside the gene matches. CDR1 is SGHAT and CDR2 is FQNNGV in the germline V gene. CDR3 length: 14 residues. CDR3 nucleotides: TGTGCCAGCGGATACTCTAGCGGGTCTTACGAGCAGTACTTC. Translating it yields CASGYSSGSYEQYF.

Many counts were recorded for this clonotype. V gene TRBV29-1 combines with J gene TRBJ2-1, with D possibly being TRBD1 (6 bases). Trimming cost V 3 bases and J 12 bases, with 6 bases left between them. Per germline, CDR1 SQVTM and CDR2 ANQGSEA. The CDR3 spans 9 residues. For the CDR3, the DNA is TGCAGCGTTGACAGGGGGCAGTTCTTC. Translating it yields CSVDRGQFF.

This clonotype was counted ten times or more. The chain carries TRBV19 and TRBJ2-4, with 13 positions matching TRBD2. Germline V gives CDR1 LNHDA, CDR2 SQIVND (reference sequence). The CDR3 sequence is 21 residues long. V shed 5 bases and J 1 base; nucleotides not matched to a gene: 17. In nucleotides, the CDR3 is TGTGCCAGTAGTCTCACCCGCCTGGACGGGACTAGCGGGAAGGCCAAAAACATTCAGTACTTC. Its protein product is CASSLTRLDGTSGKAKNIQYF.

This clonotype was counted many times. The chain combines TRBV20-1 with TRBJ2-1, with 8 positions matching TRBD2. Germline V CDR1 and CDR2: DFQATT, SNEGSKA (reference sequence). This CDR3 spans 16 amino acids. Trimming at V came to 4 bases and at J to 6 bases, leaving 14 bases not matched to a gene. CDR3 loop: CSAKHTPGGLSNEQFF. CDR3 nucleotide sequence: TGCAGTGCTAAACACACCCCGGGGGGGCTTTCCAATGAGCAGTTCTTC.

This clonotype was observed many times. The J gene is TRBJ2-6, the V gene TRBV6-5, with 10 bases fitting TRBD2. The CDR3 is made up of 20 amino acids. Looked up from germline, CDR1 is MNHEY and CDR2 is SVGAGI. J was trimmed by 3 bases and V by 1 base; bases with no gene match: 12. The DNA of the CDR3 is TGTGCCAGCAGTTACTTTTTGGCTAGCGGGAGAAACGGTGGGGCCAACGTCCTGACTTTC. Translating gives CASSYFLASGRNGGANVLTF.

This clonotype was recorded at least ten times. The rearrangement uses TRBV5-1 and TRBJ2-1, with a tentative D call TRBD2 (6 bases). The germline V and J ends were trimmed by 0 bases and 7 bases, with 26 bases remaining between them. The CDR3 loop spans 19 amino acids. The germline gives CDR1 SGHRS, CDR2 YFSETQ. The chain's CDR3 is CASSLGVTRGRFTSNEQFF. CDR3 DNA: TGCGCCAGCAGCTTGGGGGTGACTAGAGGACGATTCACAAGTAATGAGCAGTTCTTC.

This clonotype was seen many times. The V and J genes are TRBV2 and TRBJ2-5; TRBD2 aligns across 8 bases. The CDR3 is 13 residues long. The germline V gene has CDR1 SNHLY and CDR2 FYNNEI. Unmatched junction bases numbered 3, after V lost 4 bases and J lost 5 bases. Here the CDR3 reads CASSATSVETQYF. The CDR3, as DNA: TGTGCCAGCAGTGCGACTAGCGTCGAGACCCAGTACTTC.

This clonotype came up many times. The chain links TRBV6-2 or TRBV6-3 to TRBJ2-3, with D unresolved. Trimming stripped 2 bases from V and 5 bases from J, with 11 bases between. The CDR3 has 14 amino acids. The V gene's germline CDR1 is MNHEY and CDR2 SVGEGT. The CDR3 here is CASSYGVGKDTQYF. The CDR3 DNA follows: TGTGCCAGCAGTTACGGGGTTGGGAAAGATACGCAGTATTTT.

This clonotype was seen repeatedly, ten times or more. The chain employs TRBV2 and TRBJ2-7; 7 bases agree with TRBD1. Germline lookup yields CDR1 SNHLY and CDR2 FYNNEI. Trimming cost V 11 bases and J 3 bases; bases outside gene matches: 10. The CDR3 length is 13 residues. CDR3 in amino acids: CAGTTGFDYEQYF. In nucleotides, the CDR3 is TGTGCCGGAACGACAGGGTTCGACTACGAGCAGTACTTC.

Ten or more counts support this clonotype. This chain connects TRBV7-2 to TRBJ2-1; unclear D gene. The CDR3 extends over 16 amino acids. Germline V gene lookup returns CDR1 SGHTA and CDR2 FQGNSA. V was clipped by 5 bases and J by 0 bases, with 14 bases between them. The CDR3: CASSPSEGFSYNEQFF. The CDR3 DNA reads TGTGCCAGCAGCCCGTCCGAAGGGTTCTCCTACAATGAGCAGTTCTTC.

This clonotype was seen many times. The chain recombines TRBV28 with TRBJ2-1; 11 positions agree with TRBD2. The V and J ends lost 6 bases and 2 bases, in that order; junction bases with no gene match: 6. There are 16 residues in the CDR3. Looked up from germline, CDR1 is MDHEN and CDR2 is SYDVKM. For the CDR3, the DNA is TGTGCCAGCAGGCCCGGGACTAGCGGACCCTACAATGAGCAGTTCTTC. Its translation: CASRPGTSGPYNEQFF.

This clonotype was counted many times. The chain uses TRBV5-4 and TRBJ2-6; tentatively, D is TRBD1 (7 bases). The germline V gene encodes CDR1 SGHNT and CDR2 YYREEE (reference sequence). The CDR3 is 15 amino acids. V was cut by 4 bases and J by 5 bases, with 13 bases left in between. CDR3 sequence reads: CASSGQGDWANVLTF. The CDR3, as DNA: TGTGCCAGCAGCGGTCAGGGGGACTGGGCCAACGTCCTGACTTTC.